Listed below are T cell receptor beta chains from one sample, sequenced in a study of T cell responses to AZD1222 COVID-19 vaccine. The assay was immunoSEQ multiplex PCR, and TCRdb's table has in-frame clones only and misses some. This sample has about 120,000 clones, with more than 85% found just once. Specimen: peripheral blood, collected on day 0 of AZD1222 vaccination. All receptors come from an adult in good health. CDR3s include the opening cysteine and the closing phenylalanine or tryptophan. D genes are given only for firm matches. The size field is filled for only some rows; it gives once, few, many or a size class.

j_call v_call clone_size cdr3_length d_call cdr3_nt cdr3_aa
TRBJ2-7 TRBV4-1 . 12 . TGCGCCAGCAGCCAATCAGGTATCGAGCAGTACTTC CASSQSGIEQYF
TRBJ1-4 TRBV6-5 . 14 TRBD1 TGTGCCAGCACCGGGACAGGTCTTAATGAAAAACTGTTTTTT CASTGTGLNEKLFF
TRBJ1-6 TRBV6-5 . 13 . TGTGCCAGCAGTTACATACCGGATTCACCCCTCCACTTT CASSYIPDSPLHF
TRBJ1-1 TRBV25-1 . 15 . TGTGCCAGCAGTGAAGCAGGGACTGGGGACACTGAAGCTTTCTTT CASSEAGTGDTEAFF
TRBJ2-3 TRBV9 . 13 . TGTGCCAGCAGCGTAACCCCGACAGATACGCAGTATTTT CASSVTPTDTQYF
TRBJ1-2 TRBV10-3 . 16 . TGTGCCATCAGTGATATGAATATTGGGGTCTGGGATGGCTACACCTTC CAISDMNIGVWDGYTF
TRBJ2-3 TRBV29-1 . 14 TRBD1 TGCAGCAGCCTGGGACAGTTTCGCACAGATACGCAGTATTTT CSSLGQFRTDTQYF
TRBJ2-1 TRBV11-2 . 14 TRBD2 TGTGCCAGCAGGACTAGCGGGAGTGGTGGTGAGCAGTTCTTC CASRTSGSGGEQFF
TRBJ1-3 TRBV6-4 . 16 . TGTGCCAGCAGAGAACCGCGAGCCTTCTCTGGAAACACCATATATTTT CASREPRAFSGNTIYF
TRBJ2-7 TRBV28 . 11 TRBD1 TGTGCCAGCAGGGGGGACAGGGGGCAATACTTC CASRGDRGQYF
TRBJ2-2 TRBV4-2 . 16 . TGTGCCAGCAGCCAAGAACCGCGACAGAACACCGGGGAGCTGTTTTTT CASSQEPRQNTGELFF
TRBJ1-5 TRBV7-2 . 15 . TGTGCCAGCAGCTTATATGGCACACTAAATCAGCCCCAGCATTTT CASSLYGTLNQPQHF
TRBJ1-4 TRBV19 . 14 TRBD1 TGTGCCAGTAGTATGGGGACAGGGAGTGAAAAACTGTTTTTT CASSMGTGSEKLFF
TRBJ2-2 TRBV10-1 . 14 . TGCGCCAGCAGTAGGGAGCCGAACACCGGGGAGCTGTTTTTT CASSREPNTGELFF
TRBJ2-2 TRBV28 once 18 . TGTGCCAGCAGTTTATCAATGGGTCGCCGCGCGAACACCGGGGAGCTGTTTTTT CASSLSMGRRANTGELFF